A single TCR beta chain is shown here with its context. Its antigen is not known. This sample was included in a study of identical twins. Study-wide results and caveats: The analysis was cross-sectional rather than longitudinal within donors.

TCRdb called the 5' RACE reads again in MiXCR, with one record for every CDR3 protein. The sample holds 350,000 to 400,000 distinct CDR3 sequences, roughly 10% seen once. Per the germline V gene, CDR1 is SGHRS and CDR2 is YFSETQ. Deletions cut 3 bases from V and 4 bases from J, with 9 bases between. CDR3 length: 13 amino acids. The rearrangement joins TRBV5-1 to TRBJ2-3, with a weak D call TRBD2 (6 bases). The sequence was collected from a woman aged 45-59 years in good health. Sequencing was done on a sample of naive T cells sorted from blood. The CDR3 region has the DNA TGCGCCAGCAGCTCCGCGGGGCCAGATACGCAGTATTTT. It specifies CASSSAGPDTQYF.